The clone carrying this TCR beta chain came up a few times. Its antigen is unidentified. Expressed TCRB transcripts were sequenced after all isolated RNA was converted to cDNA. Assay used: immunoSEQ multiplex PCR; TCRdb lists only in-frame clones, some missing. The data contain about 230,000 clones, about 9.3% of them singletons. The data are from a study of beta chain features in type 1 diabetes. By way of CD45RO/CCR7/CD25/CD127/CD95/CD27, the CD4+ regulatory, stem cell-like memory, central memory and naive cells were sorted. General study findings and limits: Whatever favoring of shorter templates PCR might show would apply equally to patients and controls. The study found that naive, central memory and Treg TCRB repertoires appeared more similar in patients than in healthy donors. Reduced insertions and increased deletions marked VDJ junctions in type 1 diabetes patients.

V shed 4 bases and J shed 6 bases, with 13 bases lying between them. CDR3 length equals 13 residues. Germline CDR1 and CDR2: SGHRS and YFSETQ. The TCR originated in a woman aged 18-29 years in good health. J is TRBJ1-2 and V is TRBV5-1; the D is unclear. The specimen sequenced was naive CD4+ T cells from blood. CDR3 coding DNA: TGCGCCAGCAGCCCCGCCACTGGGCATGGCTACACCTTC. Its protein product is CASSPATGHGYTF.